Shown below are 6 T cell receptor beta chains from a single sample sequenced in a study of CD8 T cells in Susac syndrome. Random hexamers were used to reverse transcribe 0.5 to 1 ug of RNA. Using its own MiXCR run on the immunoSEQ multiplex PCR reads, TCRdb lists one record per CDR3 protein. This table holds about 180,000 distinct CDR3 sequences, approximately 94% found once. Source material: CD4+ T cells from PBMCs. The receptors here all came from a human donor with multiple sclerosis.

As for this clonotype: The junction shows a germline mismatch at one end, possibly a read error. This chain connects TRBV2 to TRBJ1-2; tentative D call: TRBD1 (5 bases). The CDR3 covers 15 residues. Germline-derived CDR1 and CDR2 are SNHLY and FYNNEI. CDR3 nucleotides: TGTGCCAGCAGTGAAAGGCCCAGGGAATATATGTTCCCATTCTTC. Protein: CASSERPREYMFPFF.

The J gene is TRBJ2-3, the V gene TRBV5-1; 7 bases are shared with TRBD1. J gave up 6 bases and V 4 bases, and 8 bases lay outside the gene matches. The germline gives CDR1 SGHRS, CDR2 YFSETQ. The CDR3 runs to 14 residues. CDR3 loop: CASSIGQVEDTQYF. CDR3 coding DNA: TGCGCCAGCAGCATTGGACAGGTGGAGGATACGCAGTATTTT.

This chain joins TRBV2 and TRBJ1-2; D may be TRBD1 (6 bases). V lost 6 bases and J lost 4, with 15 bases in between. Germline CDR1 is SNHLY and CDR2 is FYNNEI. The CDR3 covers 14 residues. The CDR3: CASRVQGLGYGYTF. The CDR3 bases are TGTGCCAGCAGGGTACAGGGCCTAGGCTATGGCTACACCTTC.

V usage is TRBV12-5 and J usage is TRBJ1-1; D uncertain. Trimming removed 2 bases from V and 2 bases from J, with 6 bases in between. Looked up from germline, CDR1 is LGHNT and CDR2 is FRNRAP. The CDR3 sequence is 13 residues long. The CDR3 DNA reads as TGTGCTAGTGGTTTGATGAGTAACACTGAAGCTTTCTTT. This codes for CASGLMSNTEAFF.

V usage is TRBV24-1 and J usage is TRBJ2-7; TRBD1 is a possible D gene (6 bases). Trimming took 1 base from V and 3 from J, leaving 12 bases between them. This CDR3 region has 15 residues. Germline V CDR1 and CDR2: KGHDR, SFDVKD. The CDR3, as DNA: TGTGCCACCAGTGATTTTAAGGACAGAGTCTACGAGCAGTACTTC. As protein: CATSDFKDRVYEQYF.

This clonotype was counted once. The chain combines TRBV5-6 with TRBJ1-2; the D gene is possibly TRBD1 (6 bases). The CDR3 is 15 residues long. Germline assignment: CDR1 SGHDT and CDR2 YYEEEE. V was pared by 0 bases and J by 5 bases, with 14 bases between. The DNA for the CDR3 is TGTGCCAGCAGCTTGGCCGGGGAGGGGGTATATGGCTACACCTTC. Its translation: CASSLAGEGVYGYTF.